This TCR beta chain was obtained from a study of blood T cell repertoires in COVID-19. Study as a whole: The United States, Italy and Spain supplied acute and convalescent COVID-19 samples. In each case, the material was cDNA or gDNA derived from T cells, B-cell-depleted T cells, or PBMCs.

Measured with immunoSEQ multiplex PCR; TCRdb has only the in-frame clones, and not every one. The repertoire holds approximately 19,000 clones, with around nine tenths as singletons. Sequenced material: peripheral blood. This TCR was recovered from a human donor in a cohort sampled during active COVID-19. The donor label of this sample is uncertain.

The DNA for the CDR3 is TGCGCCAGCAGCCAAGAGGGCTTAAGGGGGCAGTTCTTC. Protein sequence: CASSQEGLRGQFF. The chain employs TRBV4-1 and TRBJ2-1, with D maybe TRBD1 (5 bases). The CDR3 runs to 13 residues. CDR1 MGHRA and CDR2 YSYEKL come from the germline V gene. V lost 0 bases and J 12 bases, leaving 12 bases between the germline ends.